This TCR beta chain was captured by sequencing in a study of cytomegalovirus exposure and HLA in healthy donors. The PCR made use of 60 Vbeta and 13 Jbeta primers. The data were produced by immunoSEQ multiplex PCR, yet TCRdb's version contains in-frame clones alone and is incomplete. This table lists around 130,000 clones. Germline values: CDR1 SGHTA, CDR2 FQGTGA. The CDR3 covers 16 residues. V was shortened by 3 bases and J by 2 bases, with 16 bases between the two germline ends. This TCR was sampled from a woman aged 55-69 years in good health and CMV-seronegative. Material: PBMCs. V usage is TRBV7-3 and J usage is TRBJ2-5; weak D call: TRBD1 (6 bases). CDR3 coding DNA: TGTGCCAGCAGCTTGGCCGGGACAAATTCGCAAGAGACCCAGTACTTC. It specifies CASSLAGTNSQETQYF.